A selection of T cell receptor beta chains follows, all from one sample in a study of control samples from healthy donors and cancer patients. Some clones are missing from TCRdb's copy, which holds only in-frame ones; the method was immunoSEQ multiplex PCR. The top ten hold 38% of the sample, which has some 22,000 clones, 85% seen once. Sequenced: PBMCs. These receptors came from a man aged 55 to 70 with head and neck cancer. The CDR3 runs from the conserved cysteine through the conserved F or W. The order of the fields is clone size, CDR3 length, V gene, D gene, J gene, CDR3 protein, CDR3 DNA. The D gene is left open where the match is weak. Clone size is stated in some rows and not others, as once, few, many or a class when expanded.

clone size: once
CDR3 length: 13
V gene: TRBV19
D gene: -
J gene: TRBJ2-3
CDR3 protein: CASSSSQGGRQYF
CDR3 DNA: TGTGCCAGTAGTAGTTCTCAGGGGGGAAGGCAGTATTTT

clone size: once
CDR3 length: 14
V gene: TRBV6-5
D gene: -
J gene: TRBJ2-2
CDR3 protein: CASRRGSNTGELFF
CDR3 DNA: TGTGCCAGCAGGAGGGGCTCGAACACCGGGGAGCTGTTTTTT

clone size: -
CDR3 length: 15
V gene: TRBV5-1
D gene: TRBD1
J gene: TRBJ2-1
CDR3 protein: CASSLRDSTYNEQFF
CDR3 DNA: TGCGCCAGCAGCTTGCGGGACAGCACTTACAATGAGCAGTTCTTC

clone size: -
CDR3 length: 15
V gene: TRBV20-1
D gene: TRBD1
J gene: TRBJ2-1
CDR3 protein: CSASPIQGAINEQFF
CDR3 DNA: TGCAGTGCTAGTCCGATACAGGGGGCGATAAATGAGCAGTTCTTC

clone size: -
CDR3 length: 13
V gene: TRBV9
D gene: -
J gene: TRBJ1-1
CDR3 protein: CASSVGAGTEAFF
CDR3 DNA: TGTGCCAGCAGCGTAGGAGCAGGTACTGAAGCTTTCTTT

clone size: -
CDR3 length: 11
V gene: TRBV2
D gene: -
J gene: TRBJ2-7
CDR3 protein: CASSAFYEQYF
CDR3 DNA: TGTGCCAGCAGTGCCTTCTACGAGCAGTACTTC

clone size: -
CDR3 length: 11
V gene: TRBV20-1
D gene: -
J gene: TRBJ2-7
CDR3 protein: CSASQGNEQYF
CDR3 DNA: TGCAGTGCTAGCCAGGGGAACGAGCAGTACTTC

clone size: -
CDR3 length: 14
V gene: TRBV27
D gene: TRBD2
J gene: TRBJ2-1
CDR3 protein: CASSELAGVDEQFF
CDR3 DNA: TGTGCCAGCAGTGAATTAGCGGGCGTCGATGAGCAGTTCTTC

clone size: -
CDR3 length: 14
V gene: TRBV4-1
D gene: -
J gene: TRBJ2-3
CDR3 protein: CASSQGRTTDTQYF
CDR3 DNA: TGCGCCAGCAGCCAAGGGCGGACCACAGATACGCAGTATTTT

clone size: -
CDR3 length: 17
V gene: TRBV5-1
D gene: TRBD1
J gene: TRBJ1-1
CDR3 protein: CASSLTGQGYVDTEAFF
CDR3 DNA: TGCGCCAGCAGCTTGACGGGACAGGGGTATGTCGACACTGAAGCTTTCTTT

clone size: -
CDR3 length: 14
V gene: TRBV3-1/TRBV3-2
D gene: -
J gene: TRBJ1-2
CDR3 protein: CASSPREPFYGYTF
CDR3 DNA: TGTGCCAGCAGCCCCCGGGAACCCTTCTATGGCTACACCTTC

clone size: -
CDR3 length: 14
V gene: TRBV30
D gene: -
J gene: TRBJ2-2
CDR3 protein: CAWSIGAGQSELFF
CDR3 DNA: TGTGCCTGGAGTATAGGAGCAGGGCAATCAGAGCTGTTTTTT

clone size: -
CDR3 length: 15
V gene: TRBV5-4
D gene: -
J gene: TRBJ1-1
CDR3 protein: CASSHGQTLNTEAFF
CDR3 DNA: TGTGCCAGCAGCCACGGGCAAACCTTGAACACTGAAGCTTTCTTT

clone size: once
CDR3 length: 12
V gene: TRBV13
D gene: -
J gene: TRBJ2-3
CDR3 protein: CASSFLTDTQYF
CDR3 DNA: TGTGCCAGCAGTTTTTTGACAGATACGCAGTATTTT

clone size: -
CDR3 length: 13
V gene: TRBV7-8
D gene: -
J gene: TRBJ1-4
CDR3 protein: CASSWEGNEKLFF
CDR3 DNA: TGTGCCAGCAGCTGGGAGGGTAATGAAAAACTGTTTTTT

clone size: -
CDR3 length: 17
V gene: TRBV28
D gene: -
J gene: TRBJ1-1
CDR3 protein: CASSSHPGGGLGTEAFF
CDR3 DNA: TGTGCCAGCAGTTCCCATCCGGGTGGGGGGCTGGGGACTGAAGCTTTCTTT

clone size: -
CDR3 length: 13
V gene: TRBV18
D gene: TRBD1
J gene: TRBJ2-2
CDR3 protein: CASSPQGAGELFF
CDR3 DNA: TGTGCCAGCTCACCGCAGGGGGCCGGGGAGCTGTTTTTT

clone size: once
CDR3 length: 15
V gene: TRBV6-6
D gene: TRBD1
J gene: TRBJ1-2
CDR3 protein: CASSQVTGGIFGYTF
CDR3 DNA: TGTGCCAGCAGCCAGGTTACAGGGGGCATTTTTGGCTACACCTTC

clone size: -
CDR3 length: 14
V gene: TRBV9
D gene: -
J gene: TRBJ2-3
CDR3 protein: CASSPQSGGDTQYF
CDR3 DNA: TGTGCCAGCAGCCCCCAGAGCGGAGGGGATACGCAGTATTTT

clone size: -
CDR3 length: 14
V gene: TRBV5-1
D gene: -
J gene: TRBJ2-2
CDR3 protein: CASSTDINTGELFF
CDR3 DNA: TGCGCCAGCAGCACAGACATCAACACCGGGGAGCTGTTTTTT

clone size: -
CDR3 length: 15
V gene: TRBV19
D gene: -
J gene: TRBJ1-1
CDR3 protein: CASKRGKGSYTEAFF
CDR3 DNA: TGTGCCAGTAAAAGGGGAAAGGGATCATACACTGAAGCTTTCTTT

clone size: -
CDR3 length: 13
V gene: TRBV29-1
D gene: TRBD2
J gene: TRBJ2-3
CDR3 protein: CSVGTSGTDTQYF
CDR3 DNA: TGCAGCGTTGGGACTAGCGGGACAGATACGCAGTATTTT

clone size: -
CDR3 length: 16
V gene: TRBV5-1
D gene: TRBD2
J gene: TRBJ2-1
CDR3 protein: CASSLFSGGAYNEQFF
CDR3 DNA: TGCGCCAGCAGCTTGTTTTCGGGAGGTGCCTACAATGAGCAGTTCTTC

clone size: -
CDR3 length: 14
V gene: TRBV6-5
D gene: TRBD2
J gene: TRBJ2-1
CDR3 protein: CASSYASGSDEQFF
CDR3 DNA: TGTGCCAGCAGTTACGCTAGCGGGAGCGATGAGCAGTTCTTC

clone size: -
CDR3 length: 18
V gene: TRBV3-1/TRBV3-2
D gene: -
J gene: TRBJ1-6
CDR3 protein: CASSAADPISYIYSPLHF
CDR3 DNA: TGTGCCAGCAGCGCTGCAGATCCCATTTCATACATCTATTCACCCCTCCACTTT

clone size: -
CDR3 length: 12
V gene: TRBV12-3/TRBV12-4
D gene: -
J gene: TRBJ2-3
CDR3 protein: CASSPQGDTQYF
CDR3 DNA: TGTGCCAGCAGCCCACAGGGAGATACGCAGTATTTT

clone size: -
CDR3 length: 15
V gene: TRBV7-3
D gene: -
J gene: TRBJ2-2
CDR3 protein: CASSPGDWNTGELFF
CDR3 DNA: TGTGCCAGCAGCCCAGGGGACTGGAACACCGGGGAGCTGTTTTTT

clone size: -
CDR3 length: 17
V gene: TRBV25-1
D gene: TRBD1
J gene: TRBJ1-6
CDR3 protein: CASSSVTGGNWNSPLHF
CDR3 DNA: TGTGCCAGCAGCAGCGTGACAGGGGGAAATTGGAATTCACCCCTCCACTTT

clone size: -
CDR3 length: 16
V gene: TRBV6-5
D gene: TRBD1
J gene: TRBJ2-2
CDR3 protein: CASSYRTPGGGGELFF
CDR3 DNA: TGTGCCAGCAGTTACCGAACCCCAGGGGGTGGGGGGGAGCTGTTTTTT

clone size: -
CDR3 length: 16
V gene: TRBV7-9
D gene: TRBD2
J gene: TRBJ2-2
CDR3 protein: CASSLKAGGSAGELFF
CDR3 DNA: TGTGCCAGCAGCTTAAAGGCGGGGGGTTCGGCCGGGGAGCTGTTTTTT

clone size: -
CDR3 length: 15
V gene: TRBV30
D gene: TRBD2
J gene: TRBJ2-7
CDR3 protein: CAWSVYGGSSYEQYF
CDR3 DNA: TGTGCCTGGAGTGTATATGGCGGGAGCTCCTACGAGCAGTACTTC

clone size: -
CDR3 length: 13
V gene: TRBV10-3
D gene: -
J gene: TRBJ2-1
CDR3 protein: CAISQLSAEEQFF
CDR3 DNA: TGTGCCATCAGCCAGCTCTCGGCAGAGGAGCAGTTCTTC

clone size: -
CDR3 length: 16
V gene: TRBV11-1
D gene: -
J gene: TRBJ2-2
CDR3 protein: CASASRETLAPGELFF
CDR3 DNA: TGTGCCAGCGCTTCACGCGAGACTCTCGCGCCCGGGGAGCTGTTTTTT

clone size: -
CDR3 length: 13
V gene: TRBV7-9
D gene: -
J gene: TRBJ1-2
CDR3 protein: CASSLDFSYGYTF
CDR3 DNA: TGTGCCAGCAGCTTAGACTTCTCCTATGGCTACACCTTC

clone size: -
CDR3 length: 15
V gene: TRBV7-6
D gene: -
J gene: TRBJ1-1
CDR3 protein: CASSLTAFRGTEAFF
CDR3 DNA: TGTGCCAGCAGTCTTACAGCTTTTCGCGGGACTGAAGCTTTCTTT

clone size: -
CDR3 length: 16
V gene: TRBV6-1
D gene: -
J gene: TRBJ2-6
CDR3 protein: CASSAPGSSGANVLTF
CDR3 DNA: TGTGCCAGCAGTGCCCCCGGCAGTTCTGGGGCCAACGTCCTGACTTTC

clone size: -
CDR3 length: 14
V gene: TRBV6-2/TRBV6-3
D gene: -
J gene: TRBJ2-1
CDR3 protein: CASSARGLAYEQFF
CDR3 DNA: TGTGCCAGCAGTGCCCGGGGTCTAGCCTACGAGCAGTTCTTC

clone size: -
CDR3 length: 16
V gene: TRBV7-9
D gene: TRBD2
J gene: TRBJ2-7
CDR3 protein: CASSSGEGSGRGEQYF
CDR3 DNA: TGTGCCAGCAGCTCCGGCGAGGGTAGCGGGAGGGGCGAGCAGTACTTC

clone size: -
CDR3 length: 18
V gene: TRBV5-5
D gene: -
J gene: TRBJ2-7
CDR3 protein: CASSPWKKGARVLYEQYF
CDR3 DNA: TGTGCCAGCAGCCCCTGGAAGAAAGGGGCGAGGGTCCTCTACGAGCAGTACTTC

clone size: -
CDR3 length: 16
V gene: TRBV9
D gene: -
J gene: TRBJ2-2
CDR3 protein: CASSTAGTVDTGELFF
CDR3 DNA: TGTGCCAGCAGCACAGCCGGGACCGTCGACACCGGGGAGCTGTTTTTT

clone size: -
CDR3 length: 17
V gene: TRBV6-1
D gene: -
J gene: TRBJ2-1
CDR3 protein: CASSEVRGSGPYNEQFF
CDR3 DNA: TGTGCCAGCAGTGAAGTTAGGGGCAGCGGACCCTACAATGAGCAGTTCTTC

clone size: -
CDR3 length: 17
V gene: TRBV5-1
D gene: -
J gene: TRBJ2-3
CDR3 protein: CASSLGLGTPAQDTQYF
CDR3 DNA: TGCGCCAGCAGCTTGGGCCTGGGGACGCCGGCACAAGATACGCAGTATTTT

clone size: -
CDR3 length: 12
V gene: TRBV12-5
D gene: -
J gene: TRBJ2-7
CDR3 protein: CASGLGAYEQYF
CDR3 DNA: TGTGCTAGTGGTCTCGGGGCCTACGAGCAGTACTTC

clone size: -
CDR3 length: 14
V gene: TRBV7-8
D gene: TRBD1
J gene: TRBJ1-5
CDR3 protein: CASSLAGGGQPQHF
CDR3 DNA: TGTGCCAGCAGCTTAGCGGGAGGGGGCCAGCCCCAGCATTTT

clone size: -
CDR3 length: 13
V gene: TRBV29-1
D gene: -
J gene: TRBJ2-5
CDR3 protein: CSVEPGSQETQYF
CDR3 DNA: TGCAGCGTTGAACCCGGGTCACAAGAGACCCAGTACTTC

clone size: -
CDR3 length: 13
V gene: TRBV7-3
D gene: -
J gene: TRBJ2-1
CDR3 protein: CASRFAGANEQFF
CDR3 DNA: TGTGCCAGCAGATTCGCAGGGGCCAATGAGCAGTTCTTC

clone size: -
CDR3 length: 15
V gene: TRBV7-8
D gene: TRBD2
J gene: TRBJ2-1
CDR3 protein: CASVILAGGRNEQFF
CDR3 DNA: TGTGCCAGCGTAATACTAGCGGGAGGGCGCAATGAGCAGTTCTTC

clone size: -
CDR3 length: 16
V gene: TRBV11-2
D gene: TRBD2
J gene: TRBJ2-2
CDR3 protein: CASSLGTGGDTGELFF
CDR3 DNA: TGTGCCAGCAGCTTAGGTACGGGAGGAGACACCGGGGAGCTGTTTTTT

clone size: -
CDR3 length: 19
V gene: TRBV6-7
D gene: -
J gene: TRBJ2-6
CDR3 protein: CASSYSSGQFLAGANVLTF
CDR3 DNA: TGTGCCAGCAGTTACTCTTCAGGACAGTTTTTGGCTGGGGCCAACGTCCTGACTTTC

clone size: -
CDR3 length: 17
V gene: TRBV7-9
D gene: TRBD2
J gene: TRBJ2-2
CDR3 protein: CASSRTSGTANTGELFF
CDR3 DNA: TGTGCCAGCAGCCGGACTAGCGGGACGGCGAACACCGGGGAGCTGTTTTTT

clone size: -
CDR3 length: 13
V gene: TRBV19
D gene: -
J gene: TRBJ2-4
CDR3 protein: CASSIVPKNIQYF
CDR3 DNA: TGTGCCAGTAGTATAGTCCCCAAAAACATTCAGTACTTC

clone size: -
CDR3 length: 16
V gene: TRBV24-1
D gene: TRBD2
J gene: TRBJ2-1
CDR3 protein: CATSESGTSGQNEQFF
CDR3 DNA: TGTGCCACCAGTGAATCCGGGACTAGCGGGCAGAATGAGCAGTTCTTC

clone size: -
CDR3 length: 16
V gene: TRBV5-1
D gene: -
J gene: TRBJ1-4
CDR3 protein: CASTTTGTATNEKLFF
CDR3 DNA: TGCGCCAGCACCACTACAGGGACCGCAACTAATGAAAAACTGTTTTTT

clone size: once
CDR3 length: 16
V gene: TRBV5-1
D gene: -
J gene: TRBJ1-2
CDR3 protein: CASSPTVSPLNYDYTF
CDR3 DNA: TGCGCCAGCAGCCCTACAGTTAGCCCCCTTAACTATGACTACACCTTC

clone size: -
CDR3 length: 14
V gene: TRBV6-2/TRBV6-3
D gene: -
J gene: TRBJ2-1
CDR3 protein: CASSYVSGSNEQFF
CDR3 DNA: TGTGCCAGCAGTTACGTTTCGGGGTCGAATGAGCAGTTCTTC

clone size: -
CDR3 length: 16
V gene: TRBV7-8
D gene: -
J gene: TRBJ1-4
CDR3 protein: CASSRPARRDDEKLFF
CDR3 DNA: TGTGCCAGCAGCCGCCCGGCCAGAAGGGACGATGAAAAACTGTTTTTT

clone size: -
CDR3 length: 11
V gene: TRBV25-1
D gene: -
J gene: TRBJ1-1
CDR3 protein: CASRLGVEAFF
CDR3 DNA: TGTGCCAGCAGGTTAGGAGTTGAAGCTTTCTTT

clone size: -
CDR3 length: 19
V gene: TRBV6-2/TRBV6-3
D gene: TRBD2
J gene: TRBJ2-3
CDR3 protein: CASSYSSEGGPASTDTQYF
CDR3 DNA: TGTGCCAGCAGTTACTCGAGTGAGGGAGGGCCGGCTAGCACAGATACGCAGTATTTT

clone size: -
CDR3 length: 16
V gene: TRBV5-4
D gene: TRBD2
J gene: TRBJ2-5
CDR3 protein: CASSFRTSGSRETQYF
CDR3 DNA: TGTGCCAGCAGCTTCAGGACTAGCGGGAGTAGGGAGACCCAGTACTTC

clone size: -
CDR3 length: 11
V gene: TRBV9
D gene: -
J gene: TRBJ2-3
CDR3 protein: CASSSRDTQYF
CDR3 DNA: TGTGCCAGCAGCTCTAGAGATACGCAGTATTTT